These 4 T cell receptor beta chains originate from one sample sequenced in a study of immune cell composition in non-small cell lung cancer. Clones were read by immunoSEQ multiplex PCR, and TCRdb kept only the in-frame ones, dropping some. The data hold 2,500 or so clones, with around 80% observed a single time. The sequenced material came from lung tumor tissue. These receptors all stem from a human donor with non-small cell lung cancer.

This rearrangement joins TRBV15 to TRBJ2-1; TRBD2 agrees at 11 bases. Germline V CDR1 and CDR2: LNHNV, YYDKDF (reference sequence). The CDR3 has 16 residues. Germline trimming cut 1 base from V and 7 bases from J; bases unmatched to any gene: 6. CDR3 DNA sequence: TGTGCCACCAGCAGAGGAACTAGCGGGAGTAGTAATGAGCAGTTCTTC. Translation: CATSRGTSGSSNEQFF.

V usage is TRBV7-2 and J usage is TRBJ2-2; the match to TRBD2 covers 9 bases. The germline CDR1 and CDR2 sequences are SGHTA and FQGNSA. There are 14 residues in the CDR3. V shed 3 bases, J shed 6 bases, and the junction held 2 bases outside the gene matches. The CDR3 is CASSLSSGAGELFF. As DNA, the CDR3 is TGTGCCAGCAGCTTGTCTAGCGGGGCCGGGGAGCTGTTTTTT.

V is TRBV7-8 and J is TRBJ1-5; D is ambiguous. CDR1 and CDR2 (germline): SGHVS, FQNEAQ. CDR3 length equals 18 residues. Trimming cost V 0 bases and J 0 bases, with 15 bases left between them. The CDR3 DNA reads TGTGCCAGCAGCTTAGCTAGAGGCGGAGGCTATAGCAATCAGCCCCAGCATTTT. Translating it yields CASSLARGGGYSNQPQHF.

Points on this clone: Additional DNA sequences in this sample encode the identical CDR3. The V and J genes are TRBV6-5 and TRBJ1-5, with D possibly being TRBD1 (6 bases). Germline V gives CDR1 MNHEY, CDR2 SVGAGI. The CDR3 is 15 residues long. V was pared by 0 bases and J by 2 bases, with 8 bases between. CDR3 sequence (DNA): TGTGCCAGCAGTTACTCGCAGGGGCGCAATCAGCCCCAGCATTTT. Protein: CASSYSQGRNQPQHF.